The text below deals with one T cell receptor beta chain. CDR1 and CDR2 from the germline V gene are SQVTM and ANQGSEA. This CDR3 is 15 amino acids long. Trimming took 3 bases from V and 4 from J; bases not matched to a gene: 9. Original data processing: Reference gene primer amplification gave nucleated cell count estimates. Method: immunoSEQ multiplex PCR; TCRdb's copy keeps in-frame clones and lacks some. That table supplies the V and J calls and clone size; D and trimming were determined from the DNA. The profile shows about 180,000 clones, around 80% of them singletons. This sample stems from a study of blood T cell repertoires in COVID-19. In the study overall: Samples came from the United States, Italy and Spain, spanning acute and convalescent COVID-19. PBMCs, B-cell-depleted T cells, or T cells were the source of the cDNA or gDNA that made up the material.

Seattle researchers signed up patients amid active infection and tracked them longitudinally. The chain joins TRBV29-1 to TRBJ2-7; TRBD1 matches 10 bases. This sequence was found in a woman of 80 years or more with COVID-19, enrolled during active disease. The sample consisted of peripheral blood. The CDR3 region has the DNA TGCAGCGTTGAGGTCCGGGACAGGGGATTTTACGAGCAGTACTTC. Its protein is CSVEVRDRGFYEQYF.